The sequence of this TCR beta chain was determined in a study of shared clonotypes between healthy human individuals. Looking at the study overall: The cohort comprised a couple of women and a few men. Their ages spanned 18 to 49 years.

CDR1 SGDLS and CDR2 YYNGEE come from the germline V gene. The CDR3 is 14 residues long. V lost 0 bases to trimming and J lost 6 bases, with 10 bases between them. The data were produced by immunoSEQ multiplex PCR, yet TCRdb's version contains in-frame clones alone and is incomplete. The sample carries approximately 1,500,000 clones, roughly 96% recorded once. As for this clone: Its specificity is not known.

Study results and limitations: Sharing across several donors was seen in around 5% of naive CD4 clonotypes.

Sequenced: naive CD4+ T cells sorted from blood. As for subset: CD45RA+ positively selected. The rearrangement uses TRBV9 and TRBJ2-1; TRBD2 is a possible D gene (6 bases). The source of this sequence is a man aged 25-45 years in good health. The CDR3 sequence: CASSVEAGPNEQFF. The CDR3 nucleotides are TGTGCCAGCAGCGTAGAGGCGGGACCCAATGAGCAGTTCTTC.